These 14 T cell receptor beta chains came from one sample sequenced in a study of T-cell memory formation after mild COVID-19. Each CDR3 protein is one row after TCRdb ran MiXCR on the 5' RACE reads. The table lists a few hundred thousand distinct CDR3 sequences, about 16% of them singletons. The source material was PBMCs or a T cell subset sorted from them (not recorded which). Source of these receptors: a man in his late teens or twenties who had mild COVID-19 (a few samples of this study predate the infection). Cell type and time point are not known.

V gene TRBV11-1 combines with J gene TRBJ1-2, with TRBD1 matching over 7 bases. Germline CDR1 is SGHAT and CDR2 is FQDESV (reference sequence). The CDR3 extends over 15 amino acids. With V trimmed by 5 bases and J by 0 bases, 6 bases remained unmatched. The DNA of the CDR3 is TGTGCCAGCAGCCGTGACAGGGATCCTAACTATGGCTACACCTTC. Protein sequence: CASSRDRDPNYGYTF.

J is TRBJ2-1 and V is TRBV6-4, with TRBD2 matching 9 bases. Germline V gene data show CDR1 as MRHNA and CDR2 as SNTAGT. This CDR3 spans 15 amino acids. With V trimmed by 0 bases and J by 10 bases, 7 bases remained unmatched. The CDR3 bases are TGTGCCAGCAGTGACTCGGCTAGCGGGGTGGACGAGCAGTTCTTC. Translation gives CASSDSASGVDEQFF.

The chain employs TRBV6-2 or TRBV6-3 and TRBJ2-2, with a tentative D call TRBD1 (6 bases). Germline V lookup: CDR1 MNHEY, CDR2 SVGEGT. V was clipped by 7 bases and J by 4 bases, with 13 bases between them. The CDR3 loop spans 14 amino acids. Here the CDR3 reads CASTQGTFTGELFF. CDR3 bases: TGTGCCAGCACCCAGGGGACCTTCACCGGGGAGCTGTTTTTT.

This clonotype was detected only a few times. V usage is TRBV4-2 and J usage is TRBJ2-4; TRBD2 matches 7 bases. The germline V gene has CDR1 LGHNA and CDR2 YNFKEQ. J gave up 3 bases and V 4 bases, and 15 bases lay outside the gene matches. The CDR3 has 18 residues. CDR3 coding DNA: TGTGCCAGCAGCCCCCTTGGGGAAGCGGGGATCGGCAAAAACATTCAGTACTTC. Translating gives CASSPLGEAGIGKNIQYF.

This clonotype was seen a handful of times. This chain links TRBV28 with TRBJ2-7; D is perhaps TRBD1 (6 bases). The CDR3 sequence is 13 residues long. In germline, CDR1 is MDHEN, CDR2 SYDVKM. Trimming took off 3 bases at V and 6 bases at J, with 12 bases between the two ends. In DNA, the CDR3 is TGTGCCAGCAGTTTGCGGACAGTTGGCGAGCAGTACGTC. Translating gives CASSLRTVGEQYV.

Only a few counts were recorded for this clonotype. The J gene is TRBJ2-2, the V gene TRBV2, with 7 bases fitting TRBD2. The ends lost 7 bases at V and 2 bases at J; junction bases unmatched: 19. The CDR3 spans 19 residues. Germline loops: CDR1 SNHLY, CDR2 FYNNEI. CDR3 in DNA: TGTGCCAGCAATCTCGACAGACGGGAGGCCCGCTTAAACACCGGGGAGCTGTTTTTT. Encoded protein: CASNLDRREARLNTGELFF.

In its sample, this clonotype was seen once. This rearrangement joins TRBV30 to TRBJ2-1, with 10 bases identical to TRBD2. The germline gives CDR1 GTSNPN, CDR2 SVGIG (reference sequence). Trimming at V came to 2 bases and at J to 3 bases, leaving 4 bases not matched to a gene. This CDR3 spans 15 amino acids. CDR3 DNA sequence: TGTGCCTGGAGTCCCGGGACTAGCGTCTACAATGAGCAGTTCTTC. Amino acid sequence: CAWSPGTSVYNEQFF.

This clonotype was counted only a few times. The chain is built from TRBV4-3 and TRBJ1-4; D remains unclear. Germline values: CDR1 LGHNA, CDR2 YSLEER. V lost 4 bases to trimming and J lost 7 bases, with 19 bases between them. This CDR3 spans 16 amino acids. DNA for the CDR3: TGCGCCAGCAGCCCGCGGACCACTCGATGGGGTGAAAAACTGTTTTTT. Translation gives CASSPRTTRWGEKLFF.

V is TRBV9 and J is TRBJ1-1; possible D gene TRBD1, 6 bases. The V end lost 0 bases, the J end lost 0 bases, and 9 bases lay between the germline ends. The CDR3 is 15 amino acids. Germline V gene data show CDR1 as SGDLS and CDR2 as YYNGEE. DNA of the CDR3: TGTGCCAGCAGCGTAGGAGACAGGATGAACACTGAAGCTTTCTTT. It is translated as CASSVGDRMNTEAFF.

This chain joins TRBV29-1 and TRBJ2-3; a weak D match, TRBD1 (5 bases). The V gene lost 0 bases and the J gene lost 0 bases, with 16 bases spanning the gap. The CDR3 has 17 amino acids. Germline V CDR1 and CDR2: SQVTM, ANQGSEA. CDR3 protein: CSVEDPTAGPSTDTQYF. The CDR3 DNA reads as TGCAGCGTTGAAGACCCCACGGCAGGGCCTAGCACAGATACGCAGTATTTT.

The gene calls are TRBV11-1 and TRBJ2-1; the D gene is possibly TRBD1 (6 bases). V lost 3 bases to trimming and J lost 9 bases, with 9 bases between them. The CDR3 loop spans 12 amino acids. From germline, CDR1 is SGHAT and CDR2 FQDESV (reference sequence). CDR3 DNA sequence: TGTGCCAGCAGCTTCTTCAGGGGTGAGCAGTTCTTC. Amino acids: CASSFFRGEQFF.

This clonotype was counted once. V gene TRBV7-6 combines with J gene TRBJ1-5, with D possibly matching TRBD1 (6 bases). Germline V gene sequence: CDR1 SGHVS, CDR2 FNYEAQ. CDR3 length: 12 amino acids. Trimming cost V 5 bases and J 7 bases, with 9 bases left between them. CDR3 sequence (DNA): TGTGCCAGCAGCCCAACAGGGCAGCCCCAGCATTTT. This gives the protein CASSPTGQPQHF.

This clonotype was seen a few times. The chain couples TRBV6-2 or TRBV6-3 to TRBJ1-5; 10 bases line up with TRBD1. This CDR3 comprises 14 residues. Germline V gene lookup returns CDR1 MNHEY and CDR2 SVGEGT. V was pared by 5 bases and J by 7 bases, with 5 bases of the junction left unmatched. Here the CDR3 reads CASSTTGGLQPQHF. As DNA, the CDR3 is TGTGCCAGCAGTACGACAGGGGGCTTACAGCCCCAGCATTTT.

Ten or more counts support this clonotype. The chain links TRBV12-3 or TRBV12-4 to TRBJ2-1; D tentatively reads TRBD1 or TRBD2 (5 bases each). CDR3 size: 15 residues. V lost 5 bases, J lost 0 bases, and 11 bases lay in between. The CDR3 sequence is CASSPLGGSYNEQFF. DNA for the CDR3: TGTGCCAGCAGTCCGCTTGGGGGCTCCTACAATGAGCAGTTCTTC.